Below are 23 T cell receptor beta chains sequenced from a single sample in a study of blood T cell repertoires in COVID-19. Repertoires were generated with immunoSEQ multiplex PCR, while TCRdb's copy carries only in-frame clones and drops some. Among roughly 150,000 clones listed, roughly 72% were seen once. Sample: peripheral blood. The receptors derive from a woman aged 80 or over with acute or convalescent COVID-19.

V and J are TRBV15 and TRBJ1-5, with D possibly matching TRBD1 (5 bases). The CDR3 loop spans 18 amino acids. V was clipped by 0 bases and J by 0 bases, with 15 bases between them. The germline V gene encodes CDR1 LNHNV and CDR2 YYDKDF (reference sequence). CDR3 sequence reads: CATSRDGRGGVSNQPQHF. The CDR3 bases are TGTGCCACCAGCAGAGATGGGAGGGGTGGGGTTAGCAATCAGCCCCAGCATTTT.

This clone was recorded a few times. The chain couples TRBV2 to TRBJ2-7; TRBD2 aligns across 9 bases. With V trimmed by 4 bases and J by 3 bases, 7 bases remained unmatched. This CDR3 is 15 amino acids long. Germline V gene sequence: CDR1 SNHLY, CDR2 FYNNEI. The CDR3 DNA is TGTGCCAGCAGTGCCGAGCGGGGGGCGGTCTACGAGCAGTACTTC. Protein: CASSAERGAVYEQYF. Full variable domain (missing parts from reference TRBV2 and TRBJ2-7): EPEVTQTPSHQVTQMGQEVILRCVPISNHLYFYWYRQILGQKVEFLVSFYNNEISEKSEIFDDQFSVERPDGSNFTLKIRSTKLEDSAMYFCASSAERGAVYEQYFGPGTRLTVT.

In its sample, this clone was seen a few times. The chain carries TRBV7-9 and TRBJ1-4, with D perhaps TRBD1 (6 bases). V lost 5 bases and J lost 5, with 18 bases in between. The CDR3 has 16 residues. The germline CDR1 and CDR2 sequences are SEHNR and FQNEAQ (reference sequence). CDR3 sequence: CASSRGGAQGNEKLFF. As DNA, the CDR3 is TGTGCCAGCAGCCGAGGGGGGGCGCAAGGAAATGAAAAACTGTTTTTT.

This clone was recorded only once. The rearrangement links TRBV2 to TRBJ2-5; 9 bases map to TRBD1. The ends lost 4 bases at V and 5 bases at J; junction bases unmatched: 2. Germline loops: CDR1 SNHLY, CDR2 FYNNEI. CDR3 length: 13 residues. The CDR3: CASSGTGDETQYF. In DNA form, the CDR3 reads TGTGCCAGCAGTGGGACAGGGGACGAGACCCAGTACTTC. Full variable domain (remainder filled in from reference TRBV2 and TRBJ2-5): EPEVTQTPSHQVTQMGQEVILRCVPISNHLYFYWYRQILGQKVEFLVSFYNNEISEKSEIFDDQFSVERPDGSNFTLKIRSTKLEDSAMYFCASSGTGDETQYFGPGTRLLVL.

This chain links TRBV2 with TRBJ1-1; perhaps TRBD1 as D (6 bases). Germline V lookup: CDR1 SNHLY, CDR2 FYNNEI. The CDR3 covers 12 residues. V shed 5 bases and J shed 7 bases, with 11 bases lying between them. Here the CDR3 reads CASSIQGGEAFF. For the CDR3, the DNA is TGTGCCAGCAGTATACAGGGTGGTGAAGCTTTCTTT.

This sequence joins TRBV3-1 (or the pseudogene TRBV3-2) and TRBJ1-1; weak D call: TRBD1 (6 bases). The CDR3 totals 16 residues. CDR1 is LGHDT, CDR2 YNNKEL, per germline (reference sequence). The V end lost 0 bases, the J end lost 0 bases, and 11 bases lay between the germline ends. CDR3 sequence (DNA): TGTGCCAGCAGCCAAGAATGGGGACACGTGAACACTGAAGCTTTCTTT. Protein: CASSQEWGHVNTEAFF.

This clone was recorded once. The CDR3 spells CASSQGQQPNEKLFF. CDR3 coding DNA: TGTGCCAGCAGCCAAGGTCAACAGCCTAATGAAAAACTGTTTTTT. This sequence joins TRBV3-1 (or the pseudogene TRBV3-2) and TRBJ1-4; D gene unclear. The CDR3 consists of 15 residues. In germline, CDR1 is LGHDT, CDR2 YNNKEL (reference sequence). V was trimmed by 1 base and J by 3 bases, leaving 9 bases between them.

CDR3 in DNA: TGTGCCAGCAGTTGGGGCGGGAGGGGGGAGCTGTTTTTT. Translating gives CASSWGGRGELFF. This chain connects TRBV6-5 to TRBJ2-2, with 8 bases lining up with TRBD2. With V trimmed by 4 bases and J by 8 bases, 3 bases remained unmatched. The CDR3 is 13 residues long. Looked up from germline, CDR1 is MNHEY and CDR2 is SVGAGI.

J is TRBJ1-1 and V is TRBV6-1, with D unresolved. The CDR3 loop spans 13 amino acids. Germline assignment: CDR1 MNHNS and CDR2 SASEGT. Trimming took off 1 base at V and 3 bases at J, with 6 bases between the two ends. CDR3 sequence: CASSEGGDTEAFF. CDR3 sequence (DNA): TGTGCCAGCAGTGAAGGGGGAGACACTGAAGCTTTCTTT.

The rearrangement uses TRBV6-2 or TRBV6-3 and TRBJ1-5, with D uncertain. V was shortened by 4 bases and J by 6 bases, with 7 bases between the two germline ends. The length of the CDR3 is 12 residues. Germline lookup yields CDR1 MNHEY and CDR2 SVGEGT. CDR3 loop: CASSSPGQPQHF. The CDR3 coding sequence is TGTGCCAGCAGTTCCCCGGGTCAGCCCCAGCATTTT.

There are a few counts of this clone. The chain carries TRBV29-1 and TRBJ1-2; D remains unclear. The V gene's germline CDR1 is SQVTM and CDR2 ANQGSEA. Trimming pared 4 bases from V and 1 base from J, leaving 13 bases between. The CDR3 consists of 14 residues. The CDR3 region is CSVGGLENNYGYTF. The CDR3 region has the DNA TGCAGCGTTGGCGGGTTAGAAAATAACTATGGCTACACCTTC.

The chain employs TRBV5-6 and TRBJ2-1; 7 bases agree with TRBD1. The CDR3 spans 15 residues. The germline CDR1 and CDR2 sequences are SGHDT and YYEEEE. Trimming removed 4 bases from V and 4 bases from J; junction bases left unmatched: 8. CDR3 bases: TGTGCCAGCAGCGCAGGGACAGTATCTTACAATGAGCAGTTCTTC. Protein product: CASSAGTVSYNEQFF.

The chain recombines TRBV20-1 with TRBJ1-2; no firm D call. Germline V lookup: CDR1 DFQATT, CDR2 SNEGSKA (reference sequence). This CDR3 spans 12 amino acids. The V end lost 3 bases, the J end lost 2 bases, and 7 bases lay between the germline ends. The CDR3 loop is CSASGRNYGYTF. The CDR3 nucleotides read TGCAGTGCTAGTGGCAGAAACTATGGCTACACCTTC.

This clone was seen more than once but under ten times. In DNA, the CDR3 is TGTGCCAGCAGTCACCTTGGCAGACAGAGCTCCTACAATGAGCAGTTCTTC. It yields the protein CASSHLGRQSSYNEQFF. The chain joins TRBV25-1 to TRBJ2-1; tentative D call: TRBD1 (5 bases). CDR1 and CDR2 (germline): MGHDK, SYGVNS. Trimming took 5 bases from V and 0 from J, leaving 17 bases between them. The CDR3 is 17 residues long.

CDR3 residues: CASSPTPPGQGSDEQFF. The CDR3 nucleotides are TGTGCCAGCAGCCCAACCCCGCCGGGACAGGGGTCGGATGAGCAGTTCTTC. The gene calls are TRBV7-6 and TRBJ2-1; 10 nucleotides align to TRBD1. Germline assignment: CDR1 SGHVS and CDR2 FNYEAQ. The CDR3 spans 17 residues. Germline trimming cut 5 bases from V and 8 bases from J; bases unmatched to any gene: 15. Filled out from reference TRBV7-6 and TRBJ2-1, the complete variable domain reads GAGVSQSPRYKVTKRGQDVALRCDPISGHVSLYWYRQALGQGPEFLTYFNYEAQQDKSGLPNDRFSAERPEGSISTLTIQRTEQRDSAMYRCASSPTPPGQGSDEQFFGPGTRLTVL.

In its sample, this clone was seen once. This sequence joins TRBV6-2 or TRBV6-3 and TRBJ2-7; TRBD2 matches at 8 bases. Germline trimming cut 0 bases from V and 8 bases from J; bases unmatched to any gene: 12. The length of the CDR3 is 16 residues. Germline V gene data show CDR1 as MNHEY and CDR2 as SVGEGT. Here the CDR3 reads CASSYSNSLTGGQQYF. The DNA of the CDR3 is TGTGCCAGCAGTTACTCGAATTCCCTCACGGGGGGGCAGCAGTACTTC.

The chain is built from TRBV6-5 and TRBJ1-1; TRBD1 is a possible D gene (6 bases). This CDR3 has 13 amino acids. V was trimmed by 6 bases and J by 5 bases, leaving 13 bases between them. Per germline, CDR1 MNHEY and CDR2 SVGAGI. This CDR3 reads CASSRQGRTEAFF. The DNA of the CDR3 is TGTGCCAGCAGCCGGCAGGGGCGGACTGAAGCTTTCTTT.

The chain is built from TRBV7-2 and TRBJ2-7; 8 bases are shared with TRBD2. The CDR3 contains 16 residues. The junction had 5 bases not matched to a gene; V was cut back by 1 base and J by 0 bases. Germline lookup yields CDR1 SGHTA and CDR2 FQGNSA. The CDR3 spells CASSLVSSGGSYEQYF. The DNA for the CDR3 is TGTGCCAGCAGCTTAGTGTCGAGCGGGGGCTCCTACGAGCAGTACTTC.

The chain links TRBV28 to TRBJ1-2; 12 bases match TRBD1. V gave up 3 bases and J gave up 4 bases; unmatched junction bases: 6. This CDR3 comprises 16 residues. CDR1 is MDHEN and CDR2 is SYDVKM in the germline V gene. Here the CDR3 DNA reads TGTGCCAGCAGTTTTATCGGGACAGGGGGCGGCTATGGCTACACCTTC. Translated, it gives CASSFIGTGGGYGYTF.

The CDR3 DNA sequence: TGTGCCAGCTCACCAGAAACAGGGGTCGATGGCTACACCTTC. Amino acids: CASSPETGVDGYTF. This chain connects TRBV18 to TRBJ1-2, with 7 bases aligning to TRBD1. Germline values: CDR1 KGHSH, CDR2 LQKENI. The CDR3 runs 14 residues. V lost 2 bases, J lost 6 bases, and 6 bases stayed unmatched.

V usage is TRBV6-4 and J usage is TRBJ2-1; D is perhaps TRBD2 (5 bases). Germline CDR1 MRHNA, CDR2 SNTAGT. Deletions cut 6 bases from V and 3 bases from J, with 18 bases between. The CDR3 sequence is 16 residues long. The CDR3, as DNA: TGTGCCAGCAGCCAAGACTCGTTTGGGAGCTACAATGAGCAGTTCTTC. Encoded protein: CASSQDSFGSYNEQFF.

J is TRBJ1-1 and V is TRBV29-1; a weak D match, TRBD1 (5 bases). Deletions cut 0 bases from V and 6 bases from J, with 14 bases between. The CDR3 length is 14 residues. Germline V gene lookup returns CDR1 SQVTM and CDR2 ANQGSEA. The CDR3 here is CSVEDGQGIPEAFF. The CDR3 region has the DNA TGCAGCGTTGAAGACGGCCAGGGAATTCCTGAAGCTTTCTTT.

In this sample, this clone turned up once. This chain links TRBV10-1 with TRBJ2-5; D might be TRBD2 (5 bases). Trimming stripped 8 bases from V and 4 bases from J, with 14 bases between. The CDR3 runs 13 residues. Germline V CDR1 and CDR2: WNHNN, SYGVQD (reference sequence). The chain's CDR3 is CASRAGLLETQYF. Written as DNA, the CDR3 is TGCGCCAGCCGGGCTGGACTTCTAGAGACCCAGTACTTC.